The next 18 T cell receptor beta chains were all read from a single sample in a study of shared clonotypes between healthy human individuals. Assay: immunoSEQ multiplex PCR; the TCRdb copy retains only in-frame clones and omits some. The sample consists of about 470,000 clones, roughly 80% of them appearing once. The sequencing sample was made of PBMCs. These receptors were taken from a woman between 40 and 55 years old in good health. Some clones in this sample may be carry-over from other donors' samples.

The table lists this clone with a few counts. The CDR3 is CASRSSQGVGYTF. The CDR3 DNA is TGTGCCAGCAGGTCCTCACAGGGGGTTGGCTACACCTTC. The rearrangement joins TRBV2 to TRBJ1-2; 8 bases map to TRBD1. With V trimmed by 6 bases and J by 7 bases, 7 bases remained unmatched. The CDR3 has 13 residues. Germline V gene lookup returns CDR1 SNHLY and CDR2 FYNNEI.

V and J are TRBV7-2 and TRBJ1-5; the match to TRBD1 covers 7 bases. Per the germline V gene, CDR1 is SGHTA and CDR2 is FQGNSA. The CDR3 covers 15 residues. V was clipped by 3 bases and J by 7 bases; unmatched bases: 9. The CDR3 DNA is TGTGCCAGCAGCTTCCTACAGGGGTCAGGGCAGCCCCAGCATTTT. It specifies CASSFLQGSGQPQHF.

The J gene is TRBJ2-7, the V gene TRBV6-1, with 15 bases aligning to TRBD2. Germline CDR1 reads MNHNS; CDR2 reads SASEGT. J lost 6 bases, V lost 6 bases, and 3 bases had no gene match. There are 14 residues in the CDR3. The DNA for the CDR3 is TGTGCCAGCAGGGGACTAGCGGGAGGCCGCGAGCAGTACTTC. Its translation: CASRGLAGGREQYF.

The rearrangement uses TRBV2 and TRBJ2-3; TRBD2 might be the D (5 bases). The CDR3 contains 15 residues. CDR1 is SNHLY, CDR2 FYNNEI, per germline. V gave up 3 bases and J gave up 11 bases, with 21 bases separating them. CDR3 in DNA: TGTGCCAGCAGTGACATCCCGGGATTGCTTTTGATGCAGTATTTT. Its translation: CASSDIPGLLLMQYF.

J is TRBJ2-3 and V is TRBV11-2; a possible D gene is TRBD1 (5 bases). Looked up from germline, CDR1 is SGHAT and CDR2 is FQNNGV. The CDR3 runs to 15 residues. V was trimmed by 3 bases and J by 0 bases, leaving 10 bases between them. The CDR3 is CASSFLDMSTDTQYF. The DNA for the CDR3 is TGTGCCAGCAGCTTCTTGGACATGAGCACAGATACGCAGTATTTT.

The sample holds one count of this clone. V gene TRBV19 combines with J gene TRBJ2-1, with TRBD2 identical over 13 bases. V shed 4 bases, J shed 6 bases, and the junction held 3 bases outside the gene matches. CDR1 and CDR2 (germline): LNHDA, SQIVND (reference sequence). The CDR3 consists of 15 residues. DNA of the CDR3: TGTGCCAGTAGTACTACTAGCGGGAGGGTCAATGAGCAGTTCTTC. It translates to CASSTTSGRVNEQFF.

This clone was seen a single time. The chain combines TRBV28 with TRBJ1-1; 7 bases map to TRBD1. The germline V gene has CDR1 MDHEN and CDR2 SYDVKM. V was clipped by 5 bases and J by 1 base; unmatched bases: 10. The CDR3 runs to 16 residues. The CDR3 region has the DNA TGTGCCAGCAGTCTCCACTACGCAGGGGGGAACACTGAAGCTTTCTTT. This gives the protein CASSLHYAGGNTEAFF.

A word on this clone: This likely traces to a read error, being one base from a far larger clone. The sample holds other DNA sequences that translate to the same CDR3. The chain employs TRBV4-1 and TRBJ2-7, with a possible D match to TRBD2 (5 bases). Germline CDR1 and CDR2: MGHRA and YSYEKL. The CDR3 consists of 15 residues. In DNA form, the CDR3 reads TGCGCCAGCAGTCAAGCGGCCGTAGGCGGCTACGAGCAGTACTTC. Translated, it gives CASSQAAVGGYEQYF.

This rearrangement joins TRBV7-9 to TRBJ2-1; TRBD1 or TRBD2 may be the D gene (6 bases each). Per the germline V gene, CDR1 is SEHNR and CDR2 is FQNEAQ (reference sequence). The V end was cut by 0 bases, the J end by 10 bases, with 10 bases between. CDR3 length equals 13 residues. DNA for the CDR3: TGTGCCAGCAGCTTAGCTGGAGGGGGAGAGCAGTTCTTC. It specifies CASSLAGGGEQFF.

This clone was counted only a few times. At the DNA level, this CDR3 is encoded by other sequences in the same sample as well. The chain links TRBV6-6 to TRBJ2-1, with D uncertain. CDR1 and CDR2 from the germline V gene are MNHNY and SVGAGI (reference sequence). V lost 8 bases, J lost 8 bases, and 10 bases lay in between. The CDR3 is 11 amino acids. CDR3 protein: CASSPRDEQFF. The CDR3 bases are TGTGCCAGCTCCCCTCGGGATGAGCAGTTCTTC.

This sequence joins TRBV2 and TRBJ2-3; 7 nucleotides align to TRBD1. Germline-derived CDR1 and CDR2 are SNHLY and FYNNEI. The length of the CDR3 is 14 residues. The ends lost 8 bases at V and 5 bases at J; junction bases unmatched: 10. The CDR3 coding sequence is TGTGCCAGCCGCTCCAGGGGGTCTCAAGATACGCAGTATTTT. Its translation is CASRSRGSQDTQYF.

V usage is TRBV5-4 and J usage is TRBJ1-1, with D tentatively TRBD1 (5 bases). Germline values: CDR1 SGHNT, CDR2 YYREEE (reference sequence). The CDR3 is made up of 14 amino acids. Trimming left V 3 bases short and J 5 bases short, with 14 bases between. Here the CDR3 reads CASSSGGGRTEAFF. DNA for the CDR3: TGTGCCAGCAGCTCGGGGGGAGGGCGGACTGAAGCTTTCTTT. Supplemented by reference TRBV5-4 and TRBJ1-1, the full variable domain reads ETGVTQSPTHLIKTRGQQVTLRCSSQSGHNTVSWYQQALGQGPQFIFQYYREEENGRGNFPPRFSGLQFPNYSSELNVNALELDDSALYLCASSSGGGRTEAFFGQGTRLTVV.

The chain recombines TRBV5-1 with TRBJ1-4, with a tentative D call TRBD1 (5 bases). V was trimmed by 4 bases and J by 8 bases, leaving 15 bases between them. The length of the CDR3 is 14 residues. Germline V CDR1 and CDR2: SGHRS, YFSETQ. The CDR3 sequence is CASSLEGRDEKLFF. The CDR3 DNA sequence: TGCGCCAGCAGCCTAGAGGGCAGGGACGAAAAACTGTTTTTT.

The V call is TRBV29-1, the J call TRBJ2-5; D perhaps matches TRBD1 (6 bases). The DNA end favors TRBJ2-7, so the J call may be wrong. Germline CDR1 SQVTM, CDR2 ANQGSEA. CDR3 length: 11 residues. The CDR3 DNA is TGCAGCGTAAGAGGGGGCTACGAGCAGTACTTC. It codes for CSVRGGYEQYF.

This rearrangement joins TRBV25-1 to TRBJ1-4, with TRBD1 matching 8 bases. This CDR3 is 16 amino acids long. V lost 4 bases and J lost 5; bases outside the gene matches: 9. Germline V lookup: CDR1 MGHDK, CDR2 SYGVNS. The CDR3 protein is CASSAGEGQANEKLFF. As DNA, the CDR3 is TGTGCCAGCAGTGCGGGGGAGGGACAGGCGAATGAAAAACTGTTTTTT.

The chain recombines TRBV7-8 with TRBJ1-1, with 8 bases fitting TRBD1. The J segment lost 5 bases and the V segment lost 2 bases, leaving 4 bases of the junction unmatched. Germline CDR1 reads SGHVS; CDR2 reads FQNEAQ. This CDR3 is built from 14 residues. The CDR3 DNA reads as TGTGCCAGCAGCTTACGACAGGGGTTAACTGAAGCTTTCTTT. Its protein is CASSLRQGLTEAFF.

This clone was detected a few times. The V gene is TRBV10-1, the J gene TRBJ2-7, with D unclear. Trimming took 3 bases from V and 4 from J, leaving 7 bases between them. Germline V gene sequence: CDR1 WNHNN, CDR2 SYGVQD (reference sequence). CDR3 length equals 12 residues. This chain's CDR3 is CASSDPTYEQYF. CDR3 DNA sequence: TGCGCCAGCAGTGACCCTACTTACGAGCAGTACTTC.

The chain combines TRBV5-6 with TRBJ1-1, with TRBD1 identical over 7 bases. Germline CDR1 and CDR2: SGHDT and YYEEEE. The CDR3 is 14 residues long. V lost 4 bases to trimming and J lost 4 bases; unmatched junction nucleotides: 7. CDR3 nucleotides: TGTGCCAGCAGCGCTTACAGGGGAGCCACTGAAGCTTTCTTT. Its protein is CASSAYRGATEAFF.